This T cell receptor beta chain emerged from a study of CD8+ T cells in alopecia areata. The CDR3 spans 13 residues. Germline-derived CDR1 and CDR2 are ENHRY and SYGVKD. Trimming cost V 11 bases and J 8 bases, with 21 bases left between them. Treatment specified: oral pan-JAK inhibitor, 5-10 mg twice daily. Extracted RNA was reverse transcribed, and the resulting cDNA served as sequencing template. The method was immunoSEQ multiplex PCR; TCRdb's version includes in-frame clones alone and lacks a portion of them. Of 100,000 to 150,000 clones in the sample, around 58% were seen once. This TCR came from a human donor with alopecia areata. Sequences were derived from CD8+ T cells sorted from blood, sampled at week 4, from a patient treated with tofacitinib. The rearrangement links TRBV10-3 to TRBJ1-2; D unclear. In DNA form, the CDR3 reads TGTGCCTGCGGGCCTAACCGCTCTATGGGCTACACCTTC. It encodes CACGPNRSMGYTF.